Given below is one T cell receptor (beta chain) in context. The record originates from a study of T-cell memory formation after mild COVID-19. Study as a whole: TCR clusters were largely donor specific.

MiXCR was run by TCRdb on the 5' RACE reads, yielding one entry per CDR3 protein. The top ten hold 39% of the sample, which has tens of thousands of distinct CDR3 sequences, about 16% seen once. Germline V gene sequence: CDR1 MNHNY, CDR2 SVGAGI (reference sequence). Trimming pared 6 bases from V and 7 bases from J, leaving 22 bases between. The CDR3 runs to 16 residues. The clonotype comes from a man in his late teens or twenties who had mild COVID-19 (a few samples of this study predate the infection). Cell type and time point are not known. The chain recombines TRBV6-6 with TRBJ2-4; D is possibly TRBD2 (5 bases). Sequencing was done on a sample of PBMCs or a T cell subset sorted from them (not recorded which). CDR3 protein: CASRSEVYEGWNIQYF. In nucleotides, the CDR3 is TGTGCCAGCAGGTCAGAGGTCTATGAGGGCTGGAACATTCAGTACTTC.